This passage covers 18 T cell receptor beta chains from one sample sequenced in a study of blood T cell repertoires in COVID-19. Generated by immunoSEQ multiplex PCR, the TCRdb table keeps only in-frame clones and is missing some. The sample comprises 200,000 to 250,000 clones, just over 90% of which are singletons, and around 1.2% rests with the top ten. The specimen was peripheral blood. The receptors originated from a man in his thirties or forties with acute or convalescent COVID-19.

CDR3: CASSEARRGLGSPLHF. CDR3 nucleotides: TGTGCCAGCAGTGAGGCTCGTAGGGGTTTAGGTTCACCCCTCCACTTT. The V gene is TRBV25-1, the J gene TRBJ1-6; possibly TRBD1 for D (5 bases). Per germline, CDR1 MGHDK and CDR2 SYGVNS. The CDR3 sequence is 16 residues long. Trimming pared 3 bases from V and 9 bases from J, leaving 18 bases between.

The chain combines TRBV9 with TRBJ2-7; 7 nucleotides align to TRBD1. CDR1 SGDLS and CDR2 YYNGEE come from the germline V gene. V lost 3 bases to trimming and J lost 3 bases; unmatched junction nucleotides: 3. The CDR3 totals 13 residues. CDR3 region: CASSASGGYEQYF. In nucleotides, the CDR3 is TGTGCCAGCAGCGCTTCAGGGGGCTACGAGCAGTACTTC.

The chain combines TRBV2 with TRBJ2-2; TRBD1 agrees at 9 bases. This CDR3 has 15 residues. V was clipped by 8 bases and J by 4 bases; unmatched bases: 8. The germline CDR1 and CDR2 sequences are SNHLY and FYNNEI. The CDR3, as DNA: TGTGCCAGCGAAGTGGGACAGGGAGTCACCGGGGAGCTGTTTTTT. This gives the protein CASEVGQGVTGELFF.

The chain joins TRBV6-1 to TRBJ1-4, with 10 bases lining up with TRBD1. CDR1 is MNHNS, CDR2 SASEGT, per germline. This CDR3 has 15 residues. The J segment lost 7 bases and the V segment lost 1 base, leaving 3 bases of the junction unmatched. The CDR3 reads CASSEGGTGAEKLFF. CDR3 bases: TGTGCCAGCAGTGAAGGGGGGACAGGGGCTGAAAAACTGTTTTTT.

The rearrangement uses TRBV2 and TRBJ2-1; TRBD2 agrees at 8 bases. V gave up 3 bases and J gave up 3 bases; unmatched junction bases: 7. This CDR3 spans 16 amino acids. Germline values: CDR1 SNHLY, CDR2 FYNNEI. CDR3 DNA: TGTGCCAGCAGTGACCGGCTAGCGGGTGGCTACAATGAGCAGTTCTTC. Encoded protein: CASSDRLAGGYNEQFF. Complete variable domain (other parts from reference TRBV2 and TRBJ2-1): EPEVTQTPSHQVTQMGQEVILRCVPISNHLYFYWYRQILGQKVEFLVSFYNNEISEKSEIFDDQFSVERPDGSNFTLKIRSTKLEDSAMYFCASSDRLAGGYNEQFFGPGTRLTVL.

V is TRBV14 and J is TRBJ2-3; D is ambiguous. Germline assignment: CDR1 SGHDN and CDR2 FVKESK. This CDR3 is built from 15 residues. Trimming stripped 1 base from V and 1 base from J, with 9 bases between. DNA of the CDR3: TGTGCCAGCAGCCAAGCTTGGGCAGGCACAGATACGCAGTATTTT. It codes for CASSQAWAGTDTQYF.

V usage is TRBV30 and J usage is TRBJ1-2, with a tentative D call TRBD1 (6 bases). The CDR3 is 14 amino acids. Germline-derived CDR1 and CDR2 are GTSNPN and SVGIG (reference sequence). Trimming left V 3 bases short and J 4 bases short, with 15 bases between. For the CDR3, the DNA is TGTGCCTGGAGCGAGGGGGGGCTGGGCTATGGCTACACCTTC. The encoded protein is CAWSEGGLGYGYTF.

This chain joins TRBV5-1 and TRBJ1-2, with D perhaps matching TRBD1 (5 bases). The germline V gene encodes CDR1 SGHRS and CDR2 YFSETQ. The CDR3 covers 17 residues. With 0 bases removed from V and 4 bases from J, the gap between germline ends came to 19 bases. The CDR3 is CASSLGWGREGSYGYTF. CDR3 DNA: TGCGCCAGCAGCTTGGGATGGGGCAGGGAGGGTAGCTATGGCTACACCTTC. Variable domain in full (rest from reference TRBV5-1 and TRBJ1-2): KAGVTQTPRYLIKTRGQQVTLSCSPISGHRSVSWYQQTPGQGLQFLFEYFSETQRNKGNFPGRFSGRQFSNSRSEMNVSTLELGDSALYLCASSLGWGREGSYGYTFGSGTRLTVV.

The chain is built from TRBV10-3 and TRBJ2-7; D remains unclear. CDR1 and CDR2 from the germline V gene are ENHRY and SYGVKD. The CDR3 loop spans 14 amino acids. Trimming took 3 bases from V and 2 from J, leaving 11 bases between them. In DNA, the CDR3 is TGTGCCATCAGTGATAACACCGTTACCTACGAGCAGTACTTC. Encoded protein: CAISDNTVTYEQYF.

V is TRBV30 and J is TRBJ1-1, with unresolved D. The CDR3 spans 11 residues. Germline loops: CDR1 GTSNPN, CDR2 SVGIG (reference sequence). V was clipped by 4 bases and J by 11 bases, with 14 bases between them. The CDR3, as DNA: TGTGCCTGGAAGAGGTCCGGTGGGGCTTTCTTT. The encoded protein is CAWKRSGGAFF. Filled out from reference TRBV30 and TRBJ1-1, the complete variable domain reads SQTIHQWPATLVQPVGSPLSLECTVEGTSNPNLYWYRQAAGRGLQLLFYSVGIGQISSEVPQNLSASRPQDRQFILSSKKLLLSDSGFYLCAWKRSGGAFFGQGTRLTVV.

This chain uses TRBV18 with TRBJ2-1; tentatively, D is TRBD2 (5 bases). The CDR3 is 13 residues long. Trimming removed 3 bases from V and 3 bases from J, with 6 bases in between. The V gene's germline CDR1 is KGHSH and CDR2 LQKENI. The CDR3 DNA reads TGTGCCAGCTCACCCGGGGTCTACAATGAGCAGTTCTTC. It codes for CASSPGVYNEQFF.

The chain recombines TRBV28 with TRBJ2-7, with TRBD2 matching 9 bases. The trim removed 2 bases at V and 1 base at J, leaving 9 bases unmatched. The CDR3 runs 17 residues. Per germline, CDR1 MDHEN and CDR2 SYDVKM. The CDR3 sequence: CASSLSSGGTLSYEQYF. The CDR3 DNA is TGTGCCAGCAGTTTAAGTAGCGGGGGAACTTTATCCTACGAGCAGTACTTC. Variable domain in full (rest from reference TRBV28 and TRBJ2-7): DVKVTQSSRYLVKRTGEKVFLECVQDMDHENMFWYRQDPGLGLRLIYFSYDVKMKEKGDIPEGYSVSREKKERFSLILESASTNQTSMYLCASSLSSGGTLSYEQYFGPGTRLTVT.

V gene TRBV7-8 combines with J gene TRBJ2-2; D is perhaps TRBD1 (5 bases). CDR3 length: 13 amino acids. In germline, CDR1 is SGHVS, CDR2 FQNEAQ. Trimming took 5 bases from V and 5 from J, leaving 9 bases between them. Written as DNA, the CDR3 is TGTGCCAGCAGCCGACAGAAGACCGGGGAGCTGTTTTTT. Amino acid sequence: CASSRQKTGELFF.

This chain joins TRBV5-1 and TRBJ2-7, with D perhaps TRBD1 (6 bases). The CDR3 spans 14 residues. Germline CDR1 and CDR2: SGHRS and YFSETQ. Between the trimmed V and J ends, which lost 1 base and 6 bases, there was a span of 14 bases. The CDR3 loop reads CASSLSGAGSEQYF. CDR3 sequence (DNA): TGCGCCAGCAGCTTGTCAGGGGCAGGGTCCGAGCAGTACTTC.

This clone was seen only once. The chain uses TRBV18 and TRBJ2-1; D remains unclear. Trimming shortened V by 0 bases and J by 6 bases, and 6 bases separated the two germline ends. The V gene's germline CDR1 is KGHSH and CDR2 LQKENI. This CDR3 has 13 residues. The CDR3 protein is CASSPPGRNEQFF. The DNA of the CDR3 is TGTGCCAGCTCACCACCTGGCCGCAATGAGCAGTTCTTC.

The rearrangement joins TRBV4-2 to TRBJ2-3, with D possibly TRBD2 on 6 matching bases. With 9 bases removed from V and 1 base from J, the gap between germline ends came to 17 bases. CDR1 LGHNA and CDR2 YNFKEQ come from the germline V gene. The CDR3 has 15 amino acids. The CDR3, as DNA: TGTGCCAGTGGCGGACTAACTGGGGGCACAGATACGCAGTATTTT. Protein product: CASGGLTGGTDTQYF.

The chain employs TRBV6-1 and TRBJ2-5, with D possibly matching TRBD1 (6 bases). Germline CDR1 is MNHNS and CDR2 is SASEGT. V was cut by 3 bases and J by 4 bases, with 15 bases left in between. The CDR3 totals 15 residues. The CDR3 sequence is CASSDRGKVGETQYF. The CDR3 DNA reads TGTGCCAGCAGTGACAGGGGTAAGGTTGGAGAGACCCAGTACTTC.

This chain connects TRBV7-2 to TRBJ2-1, with a weak D call TRBD2 (6 bases). The germline gives CDR1 SGHTA, CDR2 FQGNSA. The CDR3 totals 15 residues. V was shortened by 4 bases and J by 4 bases, with 14 bases between the two germline ends. The CDR3 nucleotides are TGTGCCAGCAGCTCCGGGAGTTGGGATTACAATGAGCAGTTCTTC. Its translation is CASSSGSWDYNEQFF.